The 28 T cell receptor beta chains listed next were all sequenced from one sample in a study of T cell responses to AZD1222 COVID-19 vaccine. Clones were read by immunoSEQ multiplex PCR, and TCRdb kept only the in-frame ones, dropping some. Here the sample spans 100,000 to 150,000 clones, more than 75% being singletons. The material was peripheral blood, obtained on day 0 of AZD1222 vaccination. The receptor set was obtained from an adult in good health.

The chain links TRBV28 to TRBJ1-2; D is perhaps TRBD1 (6 bases). CDR3 size: 15 residues. From germline, CDR1 is MDHEN and CDR2 SYDVKM. With 6 bases removed from V and 2 bases from J, the gap between germline ends came to 16 bases. The CDR3 here is CASRDTGTPNYGYTF. In nucleotides, the CDR3 is TGTGCCAGCAGAGACACCGGGACACCCAACTATGGCTACACCTTC.

This clone has a handful of counts. The chain links TRBV7-8 to TRBJ2-7; no clear D. The CDR3 runs 13 residues. The ends were cut back, 6 bases at V and 2 bases at J, with 11 bases in the middle. CDR1 SGHVS and CDR2 FQNEAQ come from the germline V gene. The CDR3 DNA reads TGTGCCAGCAGTCTTGACGGCCCCTACGAGCAGTACTTC. Translation: CASSLDGPYEQYF.

The rearrangement links TRBV7-9 to TRBJ1-4; D might be TRBD1 (6 bases). V lost 5 bases, J lost 5 bases, and 12 bases lay in between. The V gene's germline CDR1 is SEHNR and CDR2 FQNEAQ (reference sequence). The CDR3 runs 14 residues. The CDR3 bases are TGTGCCAGCAGCATTAGGACAGAGAATGAAAAACTGTTTTTT. This translates into CASSIRTENEKLFF.

The chain joins TRBV19 to TRBJ1-1, with D uncertain. Deletions cut 2 bases from V and 6 bases from J, with 4 bases between. The CDR3 covers 11 residues. The germline V gene encodes CDR1 LNHDA and CDR2 SQIVND (reference sequence). CDR3: CASSITAEAFF. The CDR3 DNA reads TGTGCCAGTAGTATAACTGCTGAAGCTTTCTTT.

With regard to this clone: The junction departs from the called germline gene at one end, perhaps through a read error. The gene calls are TRBV6-5 and TRBJ1-2; perhaps TRBD1 as D (6 bases). This CDR3 comprises 14 residues. The germline CDR1 and CDR2 sequences are MNHEY and SVGAGI. CDR3 in amino acids: CTSSSPRGRGGYTF. The CDR3 bases are TGTACCAGCAGTTCTCCCCGGGGGCGCGGGGGCTACACCTTC.

V gene TRBV18 combines with J gene TRBJ1-2; D ambiguous. The length of the CDR3 is 15 residues. The germline V gene encodes CDR1 KGHSH and CDR2 LQKENI. Trimming took 5 bases from V and 2 from J, leaving 15 bases between them. Here the CDR3 DNA reads TGTGCCAGCTCATCAGACCGAGATTCAAACTATGGCTACACCTTC. Residues: CASSSDRDSNYGYTF.

The chain recombines TRBV6-5 with TRBJ2-7; D is perhaps TRBD2 (5 bases). CDR1 MNHEY and CDR2 SVGAGI come from the germline V gene. CDR3 length: 15 amino acids. The ends were cut back, 5 bases at V and 0 bases at J, with 14 bases in the middle. The CDR3 DNA is TGTGCCAGCAGTCGAGTTGGACTGGGCTCCTACGAGCAGTACTTC. Translation gives CASSRVGLGSYEQYF.

The chain couples TRBV19 to TRBJ2-1; the D gene is possibly TRBD2 (6 bases). V was shortened by 5 bases and J by 2 bases, with 13 bases between the two germline ends. The CDR3 contains 15 residues. Germline CDR1 is LNHDA and CDR2 is SQIVND (reference sequence). The CDR3 protein is CASSPAGYPYNEQFF. CDR3 nucleotide sequence: TGTGCCAGTAGTCCTGCGGGGTATCCCTACAATGAGCAGTTCTTC.

V and J are TRBV14 and TRBJ1-6; the D is unclear. The germline V gene has CDR1 SGHDN and CDR2 FVKESK. V was pared by 1 base and J by 9 bases, with 7 bases between. The CDR3 contains 13 residues. This CDR3 reads CASSQARSSPLHF. The DNA of the CDR3 is TGTGCCAGCAGCCAAGCCCGGAGTTCACCCCTCCACTTT.

V usage is TRBV6-2 or TRBV6-3 and J usage is TRBJ2-5; the D gene is possibly TRBD1 (6 bases). The CDR3 loop spans 13 amino acids. CDR1 and CDR2 (germline): MNHEY, SVGEGT. Trimming pared 6 bases from V and 0 bases from J, leaving 8 bases between. The chain's CDR3 is CASSRQDQETQYF. The CDR3 DNA reads as TGTGCCAGCAGCCGACAGGACCAAGAGACCCAGTACTTC.

This CDR3 reads CASSLLTGTTYEQYF. The CDR3 bases are TGTGCCAGCAGCTTACTCACAGGGACCACCTACGAGCAGTACTTC. V usage is TRBV5-6 and J usage is TRBJ2-7, with D tentatively TRBD1 (6 bases). This CDR3 region has 15 residues. The V end lost 2 bases, the J end lost 2 bases, and 14 bases lay between the germline ends. Germline V gives CDR1 SGHDT, CDR2 YYEEEE.

The chain combines TRBV7-2 with TRBJ2-3, with D possibly being TRBD1 or TRBD2 (5 bases each). The V and J ends lost 5 bases and 4 bases respectively, with 16 bases between them. The CDR3 is 15 amino acids. Germline loops: CDR1 SGHTA, CDR2 FQGNSA. The CDR3 DNA reads TGTGCCAGCAGCGCCCGGGACCAATTAGCAGATACGCAGTATTTT. Amino acid sequence: CASSARDQLADTQYF.

The genes are TRBV7-2 and TRBJ2-3; TRBD1 or TRBD2 may be the D gene (5 bases each). Trimming removed 3 bases at V and 6 bases at J, with 16 bases between. This CDR3 region has 15 residues. Germline loops: CDR1 SGHTA, CDR2 FQGNSA. The CDR3 DNA reads as TGTGCCAGCAGCTTCGGGGCCCCGAATTCCGATACGCAGTATTTT. Amino acid sequence: CASSFGAPNSDTQYF. Complete variable domain (other parts from reference TRBV7-2 and TRBJ2-3): GAGVSQSPSNKVTEKGKDVELRCDPISGHTALYWYRQSLGQGLEFLIYFQGNSAPDKSGLPSDRFSAERTGGSVSTLTIQRTQQEDSAVYLCASSFGAPNSDTQYFGPGTRLTVL.

This chain joins TRBV5-6 and TRBJ2-7; 7 nucleotides agree with TRBD1. From germline, CDR1 is SGHDT and CDR2 YYEEEE. The CDR3 covers 13 residues. Unmatched junction bases numbered 3, after V lost 4 bases and J lost 2 bases. The DNA for the CDR3 is TGTGCCAGCAGCGAAGGACAGGCCTACGAGCAGTACTTC. This gives the protein CASSEGQAYEQYF.

This chain joins TRBV7-3 and TRBJ2-6, with a tentative D call TRBD1 (6 bases). The CDR3 covers 20 residues. The ends were cut back, 2 bases at V and 4 bases at J, with 24 bases in the middle. CDR1 is SGHTA, CDR2 FQGTGA, per germline. The CDR3 DNA is TGTGCCAGCAGCTTAGGGGTGCTCGAACAGGGATTGTTCGGGGCCAACGTCCTGACTTTC. It yields the protein CASSLGVLEQGLFGANVLTF.

The chain recombines TRBV9 with TRBJ1-4; 7 bases line up with TRBD1. The CDR3 has 15 amino acids. V dropped 3 bases and J dropped 8; count of bases not matched to a gene: 10. The germline CDR1 and CDR2 sequences are SGDLS and YYNGEE. CDR3 bases: TGTGCCAGCAGCGGGACGACAGGGAGGGGGGAAAAACTGTTTTTT. Amino acids: CASSGTTGRGEKLFF.

This chain joins TRBV12-5 and TRBJ1-1; no clear D. Trimming took off 4 bases at V and 7 bases at J, with 13 bases between the two ends. Germline lookup yields CDR1 LGHNT and CDR2 FRNRAP. This CDR3 contains 13 residues. Here the CDR3 DNA reads TGTGCTAGTGGTTCAGGACTGTTGTATGAAGCTTTCTTT. Amino acid sequence: CASGSGLLYEAFF.

This chain connects TRBV24-1 to TRBJ2-5, with a possible D match to TRBD2 (5 bases). The V end lost 4 bases, the J end lost 5 bases, and 13 bases lay between the germline ends. Germline V gene sequence: CDR1 KGHDR, CDR2 SFDVKD. This CDR3 is built from 14 residues. CDR3 nucleotide sequence: TGTGCCACCAGTGACCCGAGGACTGGGGAGACCCAGTACTTC. Amino acid sequence: CATSDPRTGETQYF.

This clone has just one count. The rearrangement links TRBV7-2 to TRBJ1-1; D gene ambiguous. V was shortened by 0 bases and J by 1 base, with 3 bases between the two germline ends. Per germline, CDR1 SGHTA and CDR2 FQGNSA. There are 13 residues in the CDR3. Here the CDR3 DNA reads TGTGCCAGCAGCTTAGCCCCGAACACTGAAGCTTTCTTT. This encodes CASSLAPNTEAFF.

This clone was seen only a few times. This CDR3 is CASSSPGSGGREQYF. The CDR3 nucleotides are TGTGCCAGCAGCTCCCCGGGTAGCGGGGGAAGAGAGCAGTACTTC. The chain recombines TRBV13 with TRBJ2-7; the match to TRBD2 covers 9 bases. This CDR3 is 15 amino acids long. The germline gives CDR1 PRHDT, CDR2 FYEKMQ (reference sequence). V gave up 4 bases and J gave up 7 bases; unmatched junction bases: 11.

The chain is built from TRBV5-8 and TRBJ2-7, with D perhaps matching TRBD1 (5 bases). The CDR3 sequence is 13 residues long. V gave up 5 bases and J gave up 2 bases, with 11 bases separating them. Germline assignment: CDR1 SGHTS and CDR2 YDEGEE. CDR3 loop: CASSLQGTYEQYF. The CDR3 DNA sequence: TGTGCCAGCAGTCTCCAGGGCACCTACGAGCAGTACTTC. Based on the CDR3 plus reference TRBV5-8 and TRBJ2-7, the full variable domain is EAGVTQSPTHLIKTRGQQATLRCSPISGHTSVYWYQQALGLGLQFLLWYDEGEERNRGNFPPRFSGRQFPNYSSELNVNALELEDSALYLCASSLQGTYEQYFGPGTRLTVT.

The rearrangement uses TRBV4-3 and TRBJ2-1; TRBD2 matches 8 bases. J gave up 10 bases and V 1 base, and 12 bases lay outside the gene matches. The CDR3 covers 16 residues. CDR1 is LGHNA and CDR2 is YSLEER in the germline V gene. The CDR3 sequence: CASSQAAERGRREQFF. Written as DNA, the CDR3 is TGCGCCAGCAGCCAAGCCGCAGAGCGGGGGAGAAGGGAGCAGTTCTTC.

The CDR3 coding sequence is TGTGCCAGCAGTGAACGGGGAATTGGAACTGAAGCTTTCTTT. This encodes CASSERGIGTEAFF. The chain combines TRBV2 with TRBJ1-1; D uncertain. With 2 bases removed from V and 5 bases from J, the gap between germline ends came to 12 bases. CDR1 and CDR2 from the germline V gene are SNHLY and FYNNEI. CDR3 length: 14 residues.

V gene TRBV28 combines with J gene TRBJ2-6; D is unclear. Trimming shortened V by 1 base and J by 4 bases, and 11 bases separated the two germline ends. Germline V gene data show CDR1 as MDHEN and CDR2 as SYDVKM. The CDR3 has 16 residues. For the CDR3, the DNA is TGTGCCAGCAGTTTATCATGGGGTTCCGGGGCCAACGTCCTGACTTTC. This codes for CASSLSWGSGANVLTF.

V usage is TRBV28 and J usage is TRBJ2-2; 8 nucleotides match TRBD2. This CDR3 contains 15 residues. Trimming took 4 bases from V and 4 from J; bases not matched to a gene: 5. CDR1 is MDHEN, CDR2 SYDVKM, per germline. CDR3 in amino acids: CASSSGGGTTGELFF. The CDR3 nucleotides are TGTGCCAGCAGTTCCGGGGGGGGTACCACCGGGGAGCTGTTTTTT.

The V gene is TRBV10-3, the J gene TRBJ1-1, with D unresolved. Trimming removed 6 bases at V and 5 bases at J, with 13 bases between. The germline CDR1 and CDR2 sequences are ENHRY and SYGVKD. The CDR3 is made up of 13 amino acids. CDR3 loop: CAIRLGGFTEAFF. CDR3 in DNA: TGTGCCATCAGGCTCGGTGGTTTTACTGAAGCTTTCTTT.

The chain joins TRBV5-6 to TRBJ1-5, with D unresolved. The germline V and J ends were trimmed by 1 base and 9 bases, with 14 bases remaining between them. From germline, CDR1 is SGHDT and CDR2 YYEEEE. This CDR3 region has 14 residues. The chain's CDR3 is CASSLKPLGLPQHF. DNA for the CDR3: TGTGCCAGCAGCTTGAAACCCTTGGGGTTGCCCCAGCATTTT. The full variable domain, its missing parts supplied by reference TRBV5-6 and TRBJ1-5, is DAGVTQSPTHLIKTRGQQVTLRCSPKSGHDTVSWYQQALGQGPQFIFQYYEEEERQRGNFPDRFSGHQFPNYSSELNVNALLLGDSALYLCASSLKPLGLPQHFGDGTRLSIL.

The chain carries TRBV11-2 and TRBJ1-1; D gene uncertain. Between the trimmed V and J ends, which lost 0 bases and 1 base, there was a span of 9 bases. Germline V gene data show CDR1 as SGHAT and CDR2 as FQNNGV. The CDR3 covers 15 residues. The CDR3 is CASSLEGLGNTEAFF. The CDR3 DNA is TGTGCCAGCAGCTTAGAAGGGCTCGGGAACACTGAAGCTTTCTTT.